This entry features one TCR beta chain sequence. The method was immunoSEQ multiplex PCR; TCRdb's version includes in-frame clones alone and lacks a portion of them. The sample shows 180,000 or so clones, about 86% of them seen only once. The V and J ends lost 6 bases and 3 bases, in that order; junction bases with no gene match: 8. The CDR3 extends over 14 amino acids. The germline gives CDR1 LNHDA, CDR2 SQIVND (reference sequence). This entry belongs to a study of blood T cell repertoires in COVID-19. The overall study: Samples representing acute and convalescent COVID-19 were sourced from the United States, Italy and Spain. PBMCs, B-cell-depleted T cells, or T cells were the source of the cDNA or gDNA that made up the material.

Seattle's cohort entered during active infection and was followed longitudinally. V is TRBV19 and J is TRBJ2-7, with 7 positions matching TRBD1. The material sequenced was peripheral blood. The TCR originated in a woman aged 60-70 years with COVID-19, enrolled during active disease. The chain's CDR3 is CASRNRDRNYEQYF. CDR3 DNA: TGTGCCAGTAGGAACCGGGACAGAAACTACGAGCAGTACTTC. Drawing the rest from reference TRBV19 and TRBJ2-7, the complete variable domain is DGGITQSPKYLFRKEGQNVTLSCEQNLNHDAMYWYRQDPGQGLRLIYYSQIVNDFQKGDIAEGYSVSREKKESFPLTVTSAQKNPTAFYLCASRNRDRNYEQYFGPGTRLTVT.